Included here is one TCR beta chain sequence, with context. CDR1 is SGHDT and CDR2 is YYEEEE in the germline V gene. There are 17 residues in the CDR3. Germline trimming cut 1 base from V and 4 bases from J; bases unmatched to any gene: 11. The source of the sample is a study of technical replicates of blood from a few donors. Profiling relied on immunoSEQ multiplex PCR, and the TCRdb table lists in-frame clones only, not all of them. The table has roughly 76,000 clones, about 86% seen once. This receptor was obtained from a human donor in good health. Some clones in this sample may be carry-over from other donors' samples. This rearrangement joins TRBV5-6 to TRBJ1-2; TRBD1 aligns across 9 bases. The sample was PBMCs. The CDR3 sequence is CASSLFNSGTGIYGYTF. Written as DNA, the CDR3 is TGTGCCAGCAGCTTGTTTAATAGCGGGACAGGGATCTATGGCTACACCTTC.